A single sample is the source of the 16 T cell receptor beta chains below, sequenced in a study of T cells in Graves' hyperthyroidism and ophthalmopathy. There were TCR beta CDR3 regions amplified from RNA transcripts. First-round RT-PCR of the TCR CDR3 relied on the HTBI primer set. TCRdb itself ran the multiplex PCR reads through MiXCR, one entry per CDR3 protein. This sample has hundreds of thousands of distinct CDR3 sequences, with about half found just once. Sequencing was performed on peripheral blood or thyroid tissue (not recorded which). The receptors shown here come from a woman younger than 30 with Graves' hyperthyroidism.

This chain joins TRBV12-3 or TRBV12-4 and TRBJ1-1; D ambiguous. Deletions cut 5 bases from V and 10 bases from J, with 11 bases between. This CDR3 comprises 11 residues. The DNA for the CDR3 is TGTGCCAGCAGTCGATCAGTGACAGCTTTCTTT. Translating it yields CASSRSVTAFF.

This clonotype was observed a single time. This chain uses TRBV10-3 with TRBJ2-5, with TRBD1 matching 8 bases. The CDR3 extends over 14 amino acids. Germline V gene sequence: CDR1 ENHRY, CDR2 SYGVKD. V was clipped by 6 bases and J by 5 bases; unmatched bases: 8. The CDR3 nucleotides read TGTGCCATCAGCCTGGACAGGGTAACGGAGACCCAGTACTTC. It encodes CAISLDRVTETQYF.

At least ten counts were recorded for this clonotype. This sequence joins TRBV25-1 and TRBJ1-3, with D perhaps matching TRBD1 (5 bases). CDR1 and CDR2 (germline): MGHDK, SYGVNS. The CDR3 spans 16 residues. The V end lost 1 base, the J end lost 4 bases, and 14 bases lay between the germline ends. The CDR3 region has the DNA TGTGCCAGCAGTGAATGGACAACGAATGCGGGAAACACCATATATTTT. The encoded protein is CASSEWTTNAGNTIYF.

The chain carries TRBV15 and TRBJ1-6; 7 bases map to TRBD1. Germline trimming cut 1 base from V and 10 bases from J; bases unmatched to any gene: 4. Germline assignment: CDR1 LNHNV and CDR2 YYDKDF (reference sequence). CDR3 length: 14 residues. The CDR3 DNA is TGTGCCACCAGCAGAGGAAGGGGGCGGTCACCCCTCCACTTT. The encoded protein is CATSRGRGRSPLHF.

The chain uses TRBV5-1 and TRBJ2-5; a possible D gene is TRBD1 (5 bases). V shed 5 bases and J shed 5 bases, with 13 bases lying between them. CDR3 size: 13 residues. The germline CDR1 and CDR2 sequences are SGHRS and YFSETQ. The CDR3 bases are TGCGCCAGCAGTACGGACAAGGGGGAGACCCAGTACTTC. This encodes CASSTDKGETQYF.

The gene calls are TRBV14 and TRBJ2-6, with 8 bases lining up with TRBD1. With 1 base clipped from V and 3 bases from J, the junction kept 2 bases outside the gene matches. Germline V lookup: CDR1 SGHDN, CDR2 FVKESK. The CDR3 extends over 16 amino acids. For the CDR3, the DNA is TGTGCCAGCAGCCAAGGAACAGGGGGTGGGGCCAACGTCCTGACTTTC. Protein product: CASSQGTGGGANVLTF.

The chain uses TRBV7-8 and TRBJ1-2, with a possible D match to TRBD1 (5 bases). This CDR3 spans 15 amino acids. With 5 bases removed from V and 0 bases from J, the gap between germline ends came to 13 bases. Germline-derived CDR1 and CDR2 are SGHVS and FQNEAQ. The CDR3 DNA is TGTGCCAGCAGCGGGGCCTGGACCCCTAACTATGGCTACACCTTC. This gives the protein CASSGAWTPNYGYTF.

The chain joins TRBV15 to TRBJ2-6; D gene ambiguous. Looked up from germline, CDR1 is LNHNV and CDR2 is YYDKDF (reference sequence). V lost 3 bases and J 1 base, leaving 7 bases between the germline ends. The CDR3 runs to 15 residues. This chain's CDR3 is CATSSPSSGANVLTF. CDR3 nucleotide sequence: TGTGCCACCAGCAGTCCTAGTTCTGGGGCCAACGTCCTGACTTTC. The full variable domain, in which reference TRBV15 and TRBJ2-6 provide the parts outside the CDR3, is DAMVIQNPRYQVTQFGKPVTLSCSQTLNHNVMYWYQQKSSQAPKLLFHYYDKDFNNEADTPDNFQSRRPNTSFCFLDIRSPGLGDTAMYLCATSSPSSGANVLTFGAGSRLTVL.

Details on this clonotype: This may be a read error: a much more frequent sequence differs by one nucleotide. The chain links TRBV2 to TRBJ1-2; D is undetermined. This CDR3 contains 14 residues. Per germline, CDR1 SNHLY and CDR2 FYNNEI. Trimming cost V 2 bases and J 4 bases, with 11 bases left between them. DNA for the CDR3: TGTGCCAGCAGTGAACGAGGAGCTAGCTATGGCTACACCTTC. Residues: CASSERGASYGYTF.

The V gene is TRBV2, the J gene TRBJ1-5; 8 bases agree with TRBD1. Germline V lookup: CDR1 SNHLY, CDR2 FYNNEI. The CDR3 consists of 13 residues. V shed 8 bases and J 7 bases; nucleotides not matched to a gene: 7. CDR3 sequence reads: CASGRGRGQPQHF. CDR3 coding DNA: TGTGCCAGCGGCAGGGGGCGAGGGCAGCCCCAGCATTTT.

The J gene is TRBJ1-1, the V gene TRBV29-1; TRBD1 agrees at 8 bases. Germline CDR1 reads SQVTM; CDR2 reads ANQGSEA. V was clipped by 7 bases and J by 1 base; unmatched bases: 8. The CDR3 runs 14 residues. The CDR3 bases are TGCAGCGCTCCTAGCGGGACAGGGAACACTGAAGCTTTCTTT. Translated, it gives CSAPSGTGNTEAFF.

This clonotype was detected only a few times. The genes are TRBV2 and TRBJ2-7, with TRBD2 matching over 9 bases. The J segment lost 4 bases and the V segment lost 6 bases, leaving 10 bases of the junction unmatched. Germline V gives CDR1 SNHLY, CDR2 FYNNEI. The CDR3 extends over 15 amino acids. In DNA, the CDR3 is TGTGCCAGCAGCCTCAACTCGGGACTAGCATACGAGCAGTACTTC. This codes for CASSLNSGLAYEQYF.

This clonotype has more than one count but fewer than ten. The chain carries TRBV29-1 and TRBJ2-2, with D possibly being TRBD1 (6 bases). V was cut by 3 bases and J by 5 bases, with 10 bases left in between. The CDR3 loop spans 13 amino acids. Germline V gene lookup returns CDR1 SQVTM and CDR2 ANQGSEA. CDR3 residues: CSVDGQGTGELFF. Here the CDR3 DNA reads TGCAGCGTTGATGGGCAGGGGACCGGGGAGCTGTTTTTT.

The CDR3 bases are TGTGCCAGCGCCTGGACAGGGCAGAACACTGAAGCTTTCTTT. Translation gives CASAWTGQNTEAFF. This chain connects TRBV6-1 to TRBJ1-1; 8 bases match TRBD1. V was clipped by 8 bases and J by 1 base; unmatched bases: 6. The CDR3 has 14 amino acids. Germline V gives CDR1 MNHNS, CDR2 SASEGT.

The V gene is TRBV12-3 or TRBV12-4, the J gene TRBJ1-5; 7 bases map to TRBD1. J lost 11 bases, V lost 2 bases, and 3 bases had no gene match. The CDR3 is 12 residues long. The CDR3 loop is CASSLNRGAQHF. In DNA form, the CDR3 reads TGTGCCAGCAGTTTAAACAGGGGCGCCCAGCATTTT.

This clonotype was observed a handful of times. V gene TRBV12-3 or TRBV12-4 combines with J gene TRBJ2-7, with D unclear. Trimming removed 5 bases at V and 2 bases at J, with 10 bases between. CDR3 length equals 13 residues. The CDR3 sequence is CASSRTLTYEQYF. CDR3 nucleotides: TGTGCCAGCAGTCGGACGTTGACCTACGAGCAGTACTTC.